This T cell receptor beta chain was retrieved from a study of blood T cell repertoires in COVID-19. The wider study: The United States, Italy and Spain provided the acute and convalescent COVID-19 samples. T cells, B-cell-depleted T cells, or PBMCs provided the cDNA or gDNA that served as material.

The J segment lost 7 bases and the V segment lost 4 bases, leaving 7 bases of the junction unmatched. The CDR3 consists of 13 residues. Per the germline V gene, CDR1 is SGHKS and CDR2 is YYEKEE (reference sequence). In the original processing: By means of reference gene primer amplification, nucleated cell counts were estimated. Clones were sequenced by immunoSEQ multiplex PCR, and TCRdb holds only the in-frame ones, with some missing. The D gene and trimming were derived from the DNA, and the V and J assignments and clone size from that table. Of over 600,000 clones listed, about 90% were seen once; the top ten hold about 0.26%.

The rearrangement uses TRBV5-5 and TRBJ1-2; 7 bases line up with TRBD1. This TCR came from a woman aged 18-30 years with acute or convalescent COVID-19. The sequencing sample was made of peripheral blood. The CDR3: CASSRGGAGGYTF. CDR3 coding DNA: TGTGCCAGCAGCCGAGGGGGCGCGGGTGGCTACACCTTC.